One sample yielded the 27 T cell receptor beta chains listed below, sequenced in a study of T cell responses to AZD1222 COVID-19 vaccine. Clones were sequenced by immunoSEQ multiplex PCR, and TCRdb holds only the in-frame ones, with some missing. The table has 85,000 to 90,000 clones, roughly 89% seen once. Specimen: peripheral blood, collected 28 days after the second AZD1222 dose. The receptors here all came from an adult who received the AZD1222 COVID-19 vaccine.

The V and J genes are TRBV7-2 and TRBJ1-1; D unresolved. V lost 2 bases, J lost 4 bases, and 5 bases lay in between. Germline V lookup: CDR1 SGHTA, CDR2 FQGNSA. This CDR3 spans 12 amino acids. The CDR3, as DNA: TGTGCCAGCAGCTTAACTGGCACTGAAGCTTTCTTT. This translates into CASSLTGTEAFF.

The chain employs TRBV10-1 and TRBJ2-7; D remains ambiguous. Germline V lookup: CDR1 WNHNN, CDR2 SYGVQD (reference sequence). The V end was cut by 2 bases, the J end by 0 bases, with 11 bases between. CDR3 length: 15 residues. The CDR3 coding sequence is TGCGCCAGCAGTGAGGCAGATCTTAGCTCCTACGAGCAGTACGTC. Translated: CASSEADLSSYEQYV.

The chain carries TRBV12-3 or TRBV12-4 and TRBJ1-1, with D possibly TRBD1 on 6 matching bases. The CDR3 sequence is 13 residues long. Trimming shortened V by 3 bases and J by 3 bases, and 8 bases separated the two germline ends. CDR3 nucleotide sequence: TGTGCCAGCAGTTTGGGGGGCCACACTGAAGCTTTCTTT. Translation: CASSLGGHTEAFF.

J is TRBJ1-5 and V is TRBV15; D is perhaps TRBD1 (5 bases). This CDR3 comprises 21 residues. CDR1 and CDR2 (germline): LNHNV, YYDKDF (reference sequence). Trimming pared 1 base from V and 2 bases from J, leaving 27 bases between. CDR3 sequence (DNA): TGTGCCACCAGCAGAGCGGAGGGTGTACAGGTTTCCTATGCTGGCAATCAGCCCCAGCATTTT. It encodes CATSRAEGVQVSYAGNQPQHF.

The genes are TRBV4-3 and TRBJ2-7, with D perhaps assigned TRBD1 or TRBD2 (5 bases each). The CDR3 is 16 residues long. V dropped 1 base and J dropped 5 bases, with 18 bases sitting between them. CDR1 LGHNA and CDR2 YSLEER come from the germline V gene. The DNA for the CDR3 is TGCGCCAGCAGCCAAGCAGGGACCGCCAGACCCAACGAGCAGTACTTC. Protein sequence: CASSQAGTARPNEQYF.

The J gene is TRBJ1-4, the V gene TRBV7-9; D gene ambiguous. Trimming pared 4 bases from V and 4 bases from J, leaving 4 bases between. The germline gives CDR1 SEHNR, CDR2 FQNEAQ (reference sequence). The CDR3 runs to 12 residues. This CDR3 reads CASSYNNEKLFF. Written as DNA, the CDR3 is TGTGCCAGCAGCTACAATAATGAAAAACTGTTTTTT. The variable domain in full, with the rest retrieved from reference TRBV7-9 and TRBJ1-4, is DTGVSQNPRHKITKRGQNVTFRCDPISEHNRLYWYRQTLGQGPEFLTYFQNEAQLEKSRLLSDRFSAERPKGSFSTLEIQRTEQGDSAMYLCASSYNNEKLFFGSGTQLSVL.

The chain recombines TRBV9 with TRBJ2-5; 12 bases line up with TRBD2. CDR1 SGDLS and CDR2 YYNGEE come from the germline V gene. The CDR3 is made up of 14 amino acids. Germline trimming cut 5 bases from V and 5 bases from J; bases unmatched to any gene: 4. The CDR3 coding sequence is TGTGCCAGCAGTCAGACTAGCGGGGGTGAGACCCAGTACTTC. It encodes CASSQTSGGETQYF.

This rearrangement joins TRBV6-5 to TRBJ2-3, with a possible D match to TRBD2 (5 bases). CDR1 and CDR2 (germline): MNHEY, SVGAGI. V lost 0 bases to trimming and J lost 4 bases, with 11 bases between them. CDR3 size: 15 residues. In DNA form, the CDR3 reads TGTGCCAGCAGTTACTCGCAAACTAGTTCAGATACGCAGTATTTT. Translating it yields CASSYSQTSSDTQYF.

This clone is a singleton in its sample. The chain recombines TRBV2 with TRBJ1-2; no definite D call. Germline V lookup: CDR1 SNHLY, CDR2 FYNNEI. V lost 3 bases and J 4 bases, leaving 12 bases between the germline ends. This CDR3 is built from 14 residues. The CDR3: CASSDDGNFYGYTF. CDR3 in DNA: TGTGCCAGCAGTGATGACGGCAATTTCTATGGCTACACCTTC.

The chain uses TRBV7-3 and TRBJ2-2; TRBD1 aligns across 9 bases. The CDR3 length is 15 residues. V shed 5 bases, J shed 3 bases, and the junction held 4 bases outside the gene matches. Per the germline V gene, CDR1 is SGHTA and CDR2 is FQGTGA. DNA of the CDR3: TGTGCCAGCAGCACTTGGACAGGGGACACCGGGGAGCTGTTTTTT. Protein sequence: CASSTWTGDTGELFF.

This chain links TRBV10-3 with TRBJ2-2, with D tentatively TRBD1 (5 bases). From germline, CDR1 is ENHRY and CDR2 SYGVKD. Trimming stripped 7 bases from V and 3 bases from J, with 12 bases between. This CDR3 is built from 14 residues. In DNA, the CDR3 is TGTGCCATCAATGGCAGGGAATACACCGGGGAGCTGTTTTTT. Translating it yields CAINGREYTGELFF.

The CDR3 protein is CASSYSEGNGGYTF. The CDR3 region has the DNA TGTGCCAGCAGTTACTCCGAGGGTAACGGAGGCTACACCTTC. V and J are TRBV6-5 and TRBJ1-2; D is undetermined. Trimming shortened V by 0 bases and J by 8 bases, and 13 bases separated the two germline ends. The CDR3 spans 14 residues. Germline values: CDR1 MNHEY, CDR2 SVGAGI.

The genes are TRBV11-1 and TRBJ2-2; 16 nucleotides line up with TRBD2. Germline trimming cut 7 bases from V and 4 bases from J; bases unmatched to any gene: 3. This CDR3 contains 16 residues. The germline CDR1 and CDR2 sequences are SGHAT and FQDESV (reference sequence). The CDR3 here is CASTGLAGGLTGELFF. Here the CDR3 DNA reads TGTGCCAGCACGGGACTAGCGGGGGGGCTCACCGGGGAGCTGTTTTTT.

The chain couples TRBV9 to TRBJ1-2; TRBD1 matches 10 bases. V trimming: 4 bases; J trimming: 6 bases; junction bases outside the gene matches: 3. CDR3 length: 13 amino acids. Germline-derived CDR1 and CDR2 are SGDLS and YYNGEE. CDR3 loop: CASSPGTGDGYTF. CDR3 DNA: TGTGCCAGCAGCCCCGGGACAGGGGATGGCTACACCTTC.

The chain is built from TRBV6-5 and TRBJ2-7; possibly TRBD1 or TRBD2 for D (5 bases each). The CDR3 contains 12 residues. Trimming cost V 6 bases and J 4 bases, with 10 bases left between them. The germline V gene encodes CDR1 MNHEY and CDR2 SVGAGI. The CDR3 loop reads CASRADIYEQYV. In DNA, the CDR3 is TGTGCCAGCAGAGCGGACATTTACGAGCAGTACGTC.

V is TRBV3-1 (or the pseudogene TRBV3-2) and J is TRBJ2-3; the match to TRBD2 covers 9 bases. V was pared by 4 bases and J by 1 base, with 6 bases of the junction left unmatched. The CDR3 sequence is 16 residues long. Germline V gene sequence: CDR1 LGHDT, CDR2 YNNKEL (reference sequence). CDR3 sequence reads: CASSPLTSGRTDTQYF. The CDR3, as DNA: TGTGCCAGCAGCCCCTTGACTAGCGGCCGCACAGATACGCAGTATTTT.

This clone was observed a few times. The CDR3 region has the DNA TGTGCCAGTAGGTGGGTGGGGGAAGCTTTCTTT. This codes for CASRWVGEAFF. J is TRBJ1-1 and V is TRBV19, with D unresolved. The ends were cut back, 6 bases at V and 8 bases at J, with 10 bases in the middle. The CDR3 length is 11 residues. The germline CDR1 and CDR2 sequences are LNHDA and SQIVND (reference sequence).

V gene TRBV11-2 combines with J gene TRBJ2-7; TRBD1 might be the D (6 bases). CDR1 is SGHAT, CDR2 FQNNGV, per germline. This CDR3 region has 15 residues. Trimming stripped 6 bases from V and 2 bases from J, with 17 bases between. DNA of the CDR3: TGTGCCAGCAGAAGAATAAGGGACACACCCTACGAGCAGTACTTC. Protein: CASRRIRDTPYEQYF.

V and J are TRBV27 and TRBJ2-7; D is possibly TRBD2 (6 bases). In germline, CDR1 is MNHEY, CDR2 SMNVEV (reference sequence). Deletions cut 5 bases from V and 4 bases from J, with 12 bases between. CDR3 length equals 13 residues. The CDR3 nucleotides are TGTGCCAGCAGTCATAGCGGTGGTTACGAGCAGTACGTC. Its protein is CASSHSGGYEQYV.

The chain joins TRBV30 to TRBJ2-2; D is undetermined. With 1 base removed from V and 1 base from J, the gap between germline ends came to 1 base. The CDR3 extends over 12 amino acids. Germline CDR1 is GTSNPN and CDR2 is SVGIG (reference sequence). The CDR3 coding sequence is TGTGCCTGGAGTGGGAACACCGGGGAGCTGTTTTTT. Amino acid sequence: CAWSGNTGELFF.

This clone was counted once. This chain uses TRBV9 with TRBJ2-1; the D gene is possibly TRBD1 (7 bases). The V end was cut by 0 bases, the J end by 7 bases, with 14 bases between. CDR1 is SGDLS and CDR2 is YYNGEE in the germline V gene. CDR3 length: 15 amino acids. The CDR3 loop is CASSVVGGRGNEQFF. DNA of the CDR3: TGTGCCAGCAGCGTAGTCGGGGGCAGGGGGAATGAGCAGTTCTTC.

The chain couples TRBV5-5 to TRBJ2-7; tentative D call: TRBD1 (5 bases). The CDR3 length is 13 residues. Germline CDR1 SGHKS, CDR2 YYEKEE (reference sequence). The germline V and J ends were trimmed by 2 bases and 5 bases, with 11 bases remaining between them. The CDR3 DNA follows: TGTGCCAGCAGCTTCCGGACACAGGACGAGCAGTACGTC. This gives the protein CASSFRTQDEQYV.

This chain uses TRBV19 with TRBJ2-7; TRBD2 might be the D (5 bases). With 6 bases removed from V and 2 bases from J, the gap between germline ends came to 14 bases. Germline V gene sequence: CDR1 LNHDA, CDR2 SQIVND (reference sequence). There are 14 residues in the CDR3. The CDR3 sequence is CASSTGEITYEQYF. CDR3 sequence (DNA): TGTGCCAGTAGCACCGGGGAGATTACCTACGAGCAGTACTTC. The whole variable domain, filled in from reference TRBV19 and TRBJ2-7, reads DGGITQSPKYLFRKEGQNVTLSCEQNLNHDAMYWYRQDPGQGLRLIYYSQIVNDFQKGDIAEGYSVSREKKESFPLTVTSAQKNPTAFYLCASSTGEITYEQYFGPGTRLTVT.

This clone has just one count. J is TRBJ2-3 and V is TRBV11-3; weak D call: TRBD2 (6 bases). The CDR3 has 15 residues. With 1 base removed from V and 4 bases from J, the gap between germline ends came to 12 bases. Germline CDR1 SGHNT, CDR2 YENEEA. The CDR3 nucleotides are TGTGCCAGCAGCTTAGGACTAGAGGGGCCAGATACGCAGTATTTT. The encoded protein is CASSLGLEGPDTQYF.

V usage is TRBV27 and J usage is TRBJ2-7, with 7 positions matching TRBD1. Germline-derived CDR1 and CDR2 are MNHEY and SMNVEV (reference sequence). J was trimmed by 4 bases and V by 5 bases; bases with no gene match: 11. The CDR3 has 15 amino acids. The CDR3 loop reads CASSPGQGVWYEQYF. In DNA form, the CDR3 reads TGTGCCAGCAGTCCCGGGCAGGGGGTATGGTACGAGCAGTACTTC.

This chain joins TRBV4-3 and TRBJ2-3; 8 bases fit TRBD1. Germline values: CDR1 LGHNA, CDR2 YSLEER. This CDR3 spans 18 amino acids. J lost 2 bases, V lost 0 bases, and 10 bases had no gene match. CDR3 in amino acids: CASSQEPGQGAPTDTQYF. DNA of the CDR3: TGCGCCAGCAGCCAAGAGCCCGGACAGGGTGCTCCCACAGATACGCAGTATTTT.

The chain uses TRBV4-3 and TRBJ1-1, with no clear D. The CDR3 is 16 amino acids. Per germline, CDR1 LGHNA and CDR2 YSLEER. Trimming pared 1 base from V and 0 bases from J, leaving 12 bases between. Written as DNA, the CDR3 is TGCGCCAGCAGCCAAGTCCATACCAGACTGAACACTGAAGCTTTCTTT. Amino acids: CASSQVHTRLNTEAFF.